A single sample is the source of the 23 T cell receptor beta chains below, sequenced in a study of blood T cells in healthy people across ages. The use of a sample-barcoded 5' primer and a J-beta primer mix characterized a second PCR of 7 to 11 cycles. TCRdb fed the 5' RACE reads into MiXCR, producing one record per CDR3 protein. The data contain under 1,100,000 distinct CDR3 sequences, approximately 25% of them seen just once; the ten biggest clones take up 0.65% to 0.95%. The sample was also reused in another study, on T cells of mothers and their children.

Sequenced input: blood. Receptors were obtained from a girl aged 2-10 years in good health.

The table lists this clonotype with a few counts. The chain combines TRBV4-3 with TRBJ2-2, with 8 bases lining up with TRBD1. The junction had 7 bases not matched to a gene; V was cut back by 0 bases and J by 10 bases. The length of the CDR3 is 15 residues. Germline V CDR1 and CDR2: LGHNA, YSLEER. The CDR3 nucleotides are TGCGCCAGCAGCCAAGAAGCAGGGGGCATGGAGGAGCTGTTTTTT. Its protein is CASSQEAGGMEELFF.

The V call is TRBV29-1, the J call TRBJ2-5; possible D gene TRBD2, 7 bases. Germline V CDR1 and CDR2: SQVTM, ANQGSEA. Trimming removed 7 bases at V and 5 bases at J, with 23 bases between. CDR3 length: 15 residues. CDR3 protein: CSASGEWGGAETQYF. CDR3 DNA sequence: TGCAGCGCCTCAGGCGAGTGGGGGGGCGCGGAGACCCAGTACTTC.

In nucleotides, the CDR3 is TGTGCCAGCAGTCCCCGTAGCGGGAGTGTCGCAGATACGCAGTATTTT. Protein product: CASSPRSGSVADTQYF. J is TRBJ2-3 and V is TRBV6-1; 9 nucleotides line up with TRBD2. This CDR3 contains 16 residues. V lost 5 bases, J lost 4 bases, and 10 bases stayed unmatched. The germline V gene has CDR1 MNHNS and CDR2 SASEGT.

This clonotype appeared a few times. The V gene is TRBV28, the J gene TRBJ2-5; D may match TRBD1 or TRBD2 (5 bases each). Trimming cost V 4 bases and J 4 bases, with 16 bases left between them. The CDR3 consists of 15 residues. CDR1 is MDHEN, CDR2 SYDVKM, per germline. DNA for the CDR3: TGTGCCAGCAGTTACATAGCCGGGGCTGGAGAGACCCAGTACTTC. Its translation is CASSYIAGAGETQYF.

The chain links TRBV4-2 to TRBJ2-5, with 8 bases matching TRBD1. The germline V gene encodes CDR1 LGHNA and CDR2 YNFKEQ. The junction had 13 bases not matched to a gene; V was cut back by 0 bases and J by 13 bases. This CDR3 comprises 15 residues. The CDR3 sequence is CASSQDSVKQGDPYF. CDR3 nucleotides: TGTGCCAGCAGCCAAGATTCGGTAAAACAGGGGGACCCGTACTTC.

This clonotype was picked up many times. CDR3 amino acids: CASSNTGQNPRETQYF. The CDR3 nucleotides are TGTGCCAGCAGCAACACCGGACAGAATCCTCGGGAGACCCAGTACTTC. The chain couples TRBV12-3 or TRBV12-4 to TRBJ2-5, with D possibly TRBD1 on 6 matching bases. This CDR3 contains 16 residues. Trimming took 6 bases from V and 5 from J, leaving 22 bases between them.

This clonotype has more than one count but fewer than ten. The rearrangement links TRBV20-1 to TRBJ2-5; D unclear. The J call may not be correct, given that the DNA end is closer to TRBJ2-1. The V gene's germline CDR1 is DFQATT and CDR2 SNEGSKA (reference sequence). The CDR3 covers 10 residues. CDR3 sequence reads: CSGGYNEQFF. The CDR3 DNA sequence: TGCAGTGGGGGTTACAATGAGCAGTTCTTC.

This chain uses TRBV29-1 with TRBJ1-2; D remains unclear. V shed 8 bases and J shed 10 bases, with 11 bases lying between them. The CDR3 runs 9 residues. Germline V gene lookup returns CDR1 SQVTM and CDR2 ANQGSEA. The CDR3 is CSTDITYTF. The CDR3 coding sequence is TGCAGCACTGACATCACCTACACCTTC.

This clonotype was observed at least ten times. V is TRBV4-3 and J is TRBJ2-3; weak D call: TRBD2 (7 bases). The CDR3 spans 16 residues. Trimming stripped 0 bases from V and 4 bases from J, with 14 bases between. CDR1 is LGHNA, CDR2 YSLEER, per germline. CDR3 sequence (DNA): TGCGCCAGCAGCCAAGATGGGAGGGGGGCCGCAGATACGCAGTATTTT. Amino acid sequence: CASSQDGRGAADTQYF.

The chain combines TRBV10-3 with TRBJ2-3; D is unclear. The V gene lost 6 bases and the J gene lost 2 bases, with 24 bases spanning the gap. The CDR3 runs 18 residues. Germline V gene data show CDR1 as ENHRY and CDR2 as SYGVKD. This chain's CDR3 is CAISLLNQGVVITDTQYF. The CDR3 nucleotides are TGTGCCATCAGCTTGCTAAACCAAGGCGTGGTCATCACAGATACGCAGTATTTT.

In its sample, this clonotype was seen a few times. Compared with germline, one end of the junction differs, possibly owing to a read error. This sequence joins TRBV7-9 and TRBJ2-7; D is perhaps TRBD1 (6 bases). Germline values: CDR1 SEHNR, CDR2 FQNEAQ (reference sequence). This CDR3 comprises 15 residues. Here the CDR3 reads CASSLDWRQGLLPSF. DNA for the CDR3: TGTGCCAGCAGCTTGGATTGGCGGCAGGGGCTTCTTCCGTCCTTC.

The rearrangement uses TRBV4-3 and TRBJ2-1, with 7 bases fitting TRBD2. The CDR3 length is 15 residues. Per the germline V gene, CDR1 is LGHNA and CDR2 is YSLEER. V dropped 0 bases and J dropped 15; count of bases not matched to a gene: 14. The CDR3 region is CASSQEGGRGTRRFF. DNA of the CDR3: TGCGCCAGCAGCCAAGAGGGGGGGAGGGGTACTAGGCGGTTCTTC.

This clonotype has just a few counts. The chain links TRBV7-2 to TRBJ1-1; perhaps TRBD1 as D (5 bases). Germline V lookup: CDR1 SGHTA, CDR2 FQGNSA. V lost 5 bases to trimming and J lost 7 bases, with 20 bases between them. The CDR3 sequence is 15 residues long. The CDR3 spells CASSTSGHLPIEAFF. In DNA form, the CDR3 reads TGTGCCAGCAGCACATCAGGACACCTCCCTATTGAAGCTTTCTTT.

This clonotype was seen only a few times. The chain recombines TRBV6-2 or TRBV6-3 with TRBJ1-5, with D possibly being TRBD1 (5 bases). Trimming stripped 3 bases from V and 1 base from J, with 10 bases between. Germline V gene sequence: CDR1 MNHEY, CDR2 SVGEGT. This CDR3 is built from 15 residues. This CDR3 is CASSYEGISNQPQHF. The CDR3 nucleotides are TGTGCCAGCAGTTATGAGGGGATCAGCAATCAGCCCCAGCATTTT.

CDR3 DNA sequence: TGCGCCAGCAGCCACGGGGGGTTTGAGCAGTACTTC. Protein: CASSHGGFEQYF. The genes are TRBV4-1 and TRBJ2-7, with TRBD2 matching 7 bases. Germline V lookup: CDR1 MGHRA, CDR2 YSYEKL. Germline trimming cut 3 bases from V and 7 bases from J; bases unmatched to any gene: 3. The CDR3 runs to 12 residues.

This clonotype appeared a few times. This rearrangement joins TRBV2 to TRBJ2-7; D is unresolved. This CDR3 has 14 residues. V was cut by 3 bases and J by 3 bases, with 12 bases left in between. Germline CDR1 is SNHLY and CDR2 is FYNNEI. As DNA, the CDR3 is TGTGCCAGCAGTGATTTTCAGACACTCTACGAGCAGTACTTC. Its translation: CASSDFQTLYEQYF.

The chain has TRBV12-3 or TRBV12-4 and TRBJ2-3; D call uncertain. Trimming shortened V by 6 bases and J by 1 base, and 17 bases separated the two germline ends. The CDR3 runs to 16 residues. The CDR3 protein is CASSPGRREGTDTQYF. The CDR3 DNA reads as TGTGCCAGCAGCCCCGGTAGGAGAGAGGGCACAGATACGCAGTATTTT.

The rearrangement joins TRBV20-1 to TRBJ1-1; D is ambiguous. The CDR3 has 12 residues. Trimming removed 1 base from V and 4 bases from J, with 7 bases in between. Germline V CDR1 and CDR2: DFQATT, SNEGSKA (reference sequence). The CDR3 sequence is CSARGPCTEAFF. The CDR3 DNA sequence: TGCAGTGCTAGAGGGCCCTGCACTGAAGCTTTCTTT.

The CDR3 region has the DNA TGTGCCATCAGTGAGTCCCCCGAGACCCAGTACTTC. Its translation: CAISESPETQYF. V is TRBV10-3 and J is TRBJ2-5; D is ambiguous. Trimming took 0 bases from V and 5 from J, leaving 4 bases between them. Per germline, CDR1 ENHRY and CDR2 SYGVKD. The CDR3 has 12 residues.

This clonotype was detected a few times. This chain uses TRBV29-1 with TRBJ1-2; unclear D gene. The CDR3 length is 12 residues. V dropped 6 bases and J dropped 5 bases, with 13 bases sitting between them. CDR1 is SQVTM, CDR2 ANQGSEA, per germline. The CDR3 coding sequence is TGCAGCGTGGTTATTGGCGGGTATGGCTACACCTTC. This encodes CSVVIGGYGYTF.

This clonotype showed up just a few times. The rearrangement links TRBV11-2 to TRBJ1-4, with D possibly being TRBD1 (5 bases). The V end was cut by 3 bases, the J end by 7 bases, with 9 bases between. The CDR3 runs to 13 residues. Germline CDR1 SGHAT, CDR2 FQNNGV. The CDR3 spells CASSFTGFEKLFF. The CDR3 nucleotides are TGTGCCAGCAGCTTTACAGGATTTGAAAAACTGTTTTTT.

Regarding this clonotype: Its ends do not fully match the called genes, so a read error is possible. The rearrangement uses TRBV5-1 and TRBJ2-1, with 7 positions matching TRBD2. The J call may be faulty, since TRBJ2-7 better matches the DNA end. The CDR3 has 15 residues. The germline V gene has CDR1 SGHRS and CDR2 YFSETQ. CDR3 residues: CAGSFERETPYEQYF. Written as DNA, the CDR3 is TGCGCCGGCAGCTTCGAGCGGGAAACCCCCTACGAGCAGTACTTC.

This chain joins TRBV20-1 and TRBJ2-1; D is undetermined. The J call is doubtful: the DNA matches TRBJ2-7 better. Germline CDR1 DFQATT, CDR2 SNEGSKA (reference sequence). CDR3 length: 13 amino acids. This CDR3 reads CSARHGSPYEQYF. In nucleotides, the CDR3 is TGCAGTGCTAGACACGGAAGCCCCTACGAGCAGTACTTC.